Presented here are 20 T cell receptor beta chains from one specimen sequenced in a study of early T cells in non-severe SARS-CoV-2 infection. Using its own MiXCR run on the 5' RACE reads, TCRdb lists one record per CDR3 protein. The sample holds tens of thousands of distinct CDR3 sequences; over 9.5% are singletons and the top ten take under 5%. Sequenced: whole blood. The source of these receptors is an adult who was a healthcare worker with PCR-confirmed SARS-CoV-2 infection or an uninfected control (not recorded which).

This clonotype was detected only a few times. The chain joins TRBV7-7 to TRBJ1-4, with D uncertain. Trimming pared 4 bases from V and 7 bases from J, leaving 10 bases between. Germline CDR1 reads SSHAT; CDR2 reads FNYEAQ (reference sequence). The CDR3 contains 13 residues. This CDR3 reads CASSSQPGEKLFF. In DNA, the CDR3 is TGTGCCAGCAGCTCCCAGCCCGGTGAAAAACTGTTTTTT.

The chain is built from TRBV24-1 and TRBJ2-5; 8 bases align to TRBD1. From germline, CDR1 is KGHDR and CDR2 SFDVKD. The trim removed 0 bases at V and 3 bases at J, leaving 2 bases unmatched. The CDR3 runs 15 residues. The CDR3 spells CATSDLGTGEETQYF. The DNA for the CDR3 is TGTGCCACCAGTGATTTGGGGACAGGAGAAGAGACCCAGTACTTC.

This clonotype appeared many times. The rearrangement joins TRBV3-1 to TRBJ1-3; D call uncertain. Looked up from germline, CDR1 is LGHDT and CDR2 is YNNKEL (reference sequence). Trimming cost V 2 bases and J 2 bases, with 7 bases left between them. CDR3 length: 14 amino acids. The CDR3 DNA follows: TGTGCCAGCAGCCAATTCGAGACTGGAAACACCATATATTTT. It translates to CASSQFETGNTIYF.

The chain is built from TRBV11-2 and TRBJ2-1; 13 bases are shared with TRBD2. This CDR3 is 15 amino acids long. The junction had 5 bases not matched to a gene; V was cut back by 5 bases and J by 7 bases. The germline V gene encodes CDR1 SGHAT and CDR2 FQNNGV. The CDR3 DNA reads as TGTGCCAGCAGCCCCACGACTAGCGGGGGGAATGAGCAGTTCTTC. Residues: CASSPTTSGGNEQFF.

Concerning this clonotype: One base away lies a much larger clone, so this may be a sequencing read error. DNA for the CDR3: TGTGCCAGCAGCGTAGAAGCGGGGGGCCTTAGCACAGATACGCAGTATTTT. Protein: CASSVEAGGLSTDTQYF. This sequence joins TRBV9 and TRBJ2-3, with 9 bases identical to TRBD2. The CDR3 runs to 17 residues. V gave up 0 bases and J gave up 0 bases; unmatched junction bases: 5. CDR1 and CDR2 from the germline V gene are SGDLS and YYNGEE.

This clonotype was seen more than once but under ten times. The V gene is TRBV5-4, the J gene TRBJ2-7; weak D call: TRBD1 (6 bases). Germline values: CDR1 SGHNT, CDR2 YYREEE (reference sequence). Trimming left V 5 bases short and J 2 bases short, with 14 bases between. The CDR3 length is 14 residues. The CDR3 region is CASRTDRPTYEQYF. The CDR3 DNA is TGTGCCAGCAGGACTGACAGGCCAACCTACGAGCAGTACTTC.

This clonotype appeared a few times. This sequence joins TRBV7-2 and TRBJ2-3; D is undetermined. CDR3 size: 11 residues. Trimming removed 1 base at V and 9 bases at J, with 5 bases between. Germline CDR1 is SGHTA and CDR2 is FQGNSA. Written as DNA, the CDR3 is TGTGCCAGCAGCTTAGGTAGAACGCAGTATTTT. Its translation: CASSLGRTQYF.

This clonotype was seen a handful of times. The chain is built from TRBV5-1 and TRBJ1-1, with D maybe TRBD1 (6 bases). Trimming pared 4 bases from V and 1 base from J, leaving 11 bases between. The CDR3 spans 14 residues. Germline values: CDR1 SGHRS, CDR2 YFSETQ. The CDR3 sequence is CASSQGHSNTEAFF. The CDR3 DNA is TGCGCCAGCAGCCAGGGACATTCGAACACTGAAGCTTTCTTT.

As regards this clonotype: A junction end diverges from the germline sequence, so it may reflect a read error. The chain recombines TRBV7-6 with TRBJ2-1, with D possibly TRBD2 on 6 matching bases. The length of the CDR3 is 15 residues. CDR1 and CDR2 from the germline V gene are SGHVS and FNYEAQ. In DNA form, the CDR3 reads TGTGTCAGCAGCCATGGGGGGTGGTCCTACAATGAGCAGTTCTTC. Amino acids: CVSSHGGWSYNEQFF. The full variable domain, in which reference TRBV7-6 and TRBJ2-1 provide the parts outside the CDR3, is GAGVSQSPRYKVTKRGQDVALRCDPISGHVSLYWYRQALGQGPEFLTYFNYEAQQDKSGLPNDRFSAERPEGSISTLTIQRTEQRDSAMYRCVSSHGGWSYNEQFFGPGTRLTVL.

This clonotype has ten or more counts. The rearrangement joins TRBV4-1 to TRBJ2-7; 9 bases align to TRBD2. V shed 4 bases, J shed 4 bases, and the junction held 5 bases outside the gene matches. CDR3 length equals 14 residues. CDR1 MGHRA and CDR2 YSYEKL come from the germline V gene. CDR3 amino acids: CASSLSGGWYEQYF. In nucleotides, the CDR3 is TGCGCCAGCAGCCTTAGCGGGGGTTGGTACGAGCAGTACTTC.

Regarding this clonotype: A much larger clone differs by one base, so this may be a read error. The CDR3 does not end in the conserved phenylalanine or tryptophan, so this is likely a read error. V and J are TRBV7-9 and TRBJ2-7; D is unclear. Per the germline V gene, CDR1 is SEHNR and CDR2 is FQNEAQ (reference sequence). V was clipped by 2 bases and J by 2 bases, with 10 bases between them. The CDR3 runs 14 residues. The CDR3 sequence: CASSLISRPYEQYS. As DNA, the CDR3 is TGTGCCAGCAGCTTAATCTCCAGACCCTACGAGCAGTACTCC.

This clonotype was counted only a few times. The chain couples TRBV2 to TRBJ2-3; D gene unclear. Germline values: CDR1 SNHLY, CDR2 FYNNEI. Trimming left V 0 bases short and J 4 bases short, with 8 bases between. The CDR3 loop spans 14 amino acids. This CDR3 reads CASSEALDSDTQYF. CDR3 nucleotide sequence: TGTGCCAGCAGTGAAGCGCTGGATTCAGATACGCAGTATTTT.

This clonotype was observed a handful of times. The CDR3 reads CASSSQGNEQFF. CDR3 sequence (DNA): TGTGCCAGCAGTTCCCAGGGCAATGAGCAGTTCTTC. The chain joins TRBV6-5 to TRBJ2-1; D is perhaps TRBD1 (5 bases). From germline, CDR1 is MNHEY and CDR2 SVGAGI. The CDR3 contains 12 residues. V was shortened by 4 bases and J by 6 bases, with 7 bases between the two germline ends.

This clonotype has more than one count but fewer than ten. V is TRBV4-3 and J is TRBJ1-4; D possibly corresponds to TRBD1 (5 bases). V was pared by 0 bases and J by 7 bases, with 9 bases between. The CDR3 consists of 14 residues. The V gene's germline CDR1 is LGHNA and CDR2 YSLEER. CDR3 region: CASSQDYRTEKLFF. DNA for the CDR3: TGCGCCAGCAGCCAAGATTACAGGACTGAAAAACTGTTTTTT.

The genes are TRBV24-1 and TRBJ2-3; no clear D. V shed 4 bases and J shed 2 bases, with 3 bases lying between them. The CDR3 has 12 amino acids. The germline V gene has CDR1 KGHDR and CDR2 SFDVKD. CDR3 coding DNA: TGTGCCACCAGTGAGTACACAGATACGCAGTATTTT. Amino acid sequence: CATSEYTDTQYF.

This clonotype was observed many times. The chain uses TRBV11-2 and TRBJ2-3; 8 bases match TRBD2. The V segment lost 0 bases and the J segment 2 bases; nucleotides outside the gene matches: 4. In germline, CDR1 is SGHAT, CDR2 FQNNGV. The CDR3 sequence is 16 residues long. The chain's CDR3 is CASSLEGTRNTDTQYF. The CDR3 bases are TGTGCCAGCAGCTTAGAGGGGACTAGGAACACAGATACGCAGTATTTT.

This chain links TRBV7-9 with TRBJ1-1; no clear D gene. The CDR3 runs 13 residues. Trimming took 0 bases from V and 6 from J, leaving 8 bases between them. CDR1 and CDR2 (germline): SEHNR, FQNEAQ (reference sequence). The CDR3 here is CASSLALVSEAFF. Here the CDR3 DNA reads TGTGCCAGCAGCTTAGCGCTGGTTTCTGAAGCTTTCTTT. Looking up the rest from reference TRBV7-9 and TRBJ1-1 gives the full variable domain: DTGVSQNPRHKITKRGQNVTFRCDPISEHNRLYWYRQTLGQGPEFLTYFQNEAQLEKSRLLSDRFSAERPKGSFSTLEIQRTEQGDSAMYLCASSLALVSEAFFGQGTRLTVV.

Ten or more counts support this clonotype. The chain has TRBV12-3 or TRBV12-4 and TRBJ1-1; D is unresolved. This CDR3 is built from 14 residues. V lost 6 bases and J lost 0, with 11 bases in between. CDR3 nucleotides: TGTGCCAGCAGGCCAGGACGGTTGAACACTGAAGCTTTCTTT. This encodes CASRPGRLNTEAFF.

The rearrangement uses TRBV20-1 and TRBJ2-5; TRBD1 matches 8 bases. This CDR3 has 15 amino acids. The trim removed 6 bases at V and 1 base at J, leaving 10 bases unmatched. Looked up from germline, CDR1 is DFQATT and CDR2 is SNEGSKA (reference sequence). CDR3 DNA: TGCAGTGCCTTTCAGGGGGCGCGGATCCAAGAGACCCAGTACTTC. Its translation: CSAFQGARIQETQYF.

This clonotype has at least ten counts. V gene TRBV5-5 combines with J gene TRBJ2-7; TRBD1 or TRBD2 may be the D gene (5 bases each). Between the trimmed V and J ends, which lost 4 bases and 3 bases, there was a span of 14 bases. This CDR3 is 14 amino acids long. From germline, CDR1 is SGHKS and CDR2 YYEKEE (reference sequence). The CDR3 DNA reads TGTGCCAGCAGCCGCAGGGAGTTACTCTACGAGCAGTACTTC. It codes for CASSRRELLYEQYF.